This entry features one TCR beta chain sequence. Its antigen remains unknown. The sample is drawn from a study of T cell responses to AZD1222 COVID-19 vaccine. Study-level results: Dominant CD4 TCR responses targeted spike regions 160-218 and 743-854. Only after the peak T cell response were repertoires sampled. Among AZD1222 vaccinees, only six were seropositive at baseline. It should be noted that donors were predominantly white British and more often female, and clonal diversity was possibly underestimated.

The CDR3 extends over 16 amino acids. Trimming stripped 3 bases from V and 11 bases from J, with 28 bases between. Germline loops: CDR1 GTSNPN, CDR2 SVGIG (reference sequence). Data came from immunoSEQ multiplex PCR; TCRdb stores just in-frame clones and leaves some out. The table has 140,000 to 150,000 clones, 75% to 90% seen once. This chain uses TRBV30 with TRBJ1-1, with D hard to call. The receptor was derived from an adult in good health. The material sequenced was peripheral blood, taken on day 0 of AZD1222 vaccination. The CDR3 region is CAWSEDLTGNNVFAFF. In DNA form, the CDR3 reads TGTGCCTGGAGCGAAGACCTCACTGGTAATAACGTGTTCGCTTTCTTT.